This passage covers 9 T cell receptor beta chains from one sample sequenced in a study of neurological immune-mediated disorders. A single record per CDR3 protein comes from TCRdb applying MiXCR to the 5' RACE reads. The sample records about 39,000 distinct CDR3 sequences, almost 7.5% being singletons. Material: CD4+ T cells from blood. The receptors originated from a man aged 45 to 65 in good health.

Many counts were recorded for this clonotype. The J gene is TRBJ2-1, the V gene TRBV20-1; D is possibly TRBD2 (5 bases). Trimming left V 1 base short and J 3 bases short, with 10 bases between. CDR1 is DFQATT, CDR2 SNEGSKA, per germline (reference sequence). CDR3 length equals 14 residues. The CDR3: CSARAAAYYNEQFF. DNA for the CDR3: TGCAGTGCTAGAGCAGCGGCCTACTACAATGAGCAGTTCTTC.

This clonotype was seen ten or more times. V gene TRBV7-2 combines with J gene TRBJ2-5; D is uncertain. The CDR3 extends over 14 amino acids. Deletions cut 2 bases from V and 2 bases from J, with 9 bases between. Germline CDR1 and CDR2: SGHTA and FQGNSA. The CDR3 spells CASSLSGLQETQYF. CDR3 sequence (DNA): TGTGCCAGCAGCTTAAGTGGCCTACAAGAGACCCAGTACTTC.

This clonotype was counted only a few times. This rearrangement joins TRBV12-3 or TRBV12-4 to TRBJ1-1; no firm D call. The CDR3 totals 15 residues. Trimming pared 4 bases from V and 3 bases from J, leaving 15 bases between. The CDR3 nucleotides read TGTGCCAGCAGTTCCGACCGGGGAAAGGACACTGAAGCTTTCTTT. Amino acid sequence: CASSSDRGKDTEAFF.

Ten or more counts support this clonotype. This sequence joins TRBV5-1 and TRBJ2-7; D is ambiguous. Trimming left V 3 bases short and J 4 bases short, with 20 bases between. CDR1 is SGHRS, CDR2 YFSETQ, per germline. CDR3 length: 16 amino acids. The CDR3 loop is CASSSSRLWAIYEQYF. CDR3 bases: TGCGCCAGCAGCTCGTCCCGACTGTGGGCGATATACGAGCAGTACTTC. The entire variable domain, with the rest obtained from reference TRBV5-1 and TRBJ2-7, is as follows: KAGVTQTPRYLIKTRGQQVTLSCSPISGHRSVSWYQQTPGQGLQFLFEYFSETQRNKGNFPGRFSGRQFSNSRSEMNVSTLELGDSALYLCASSSSRLWAIYEQYFGPGTRLTVT.

This clonotype was picked up a small number of times. CDR3 sequence: CASSLGEVSTDTQYF. In DNA, the CDR3 is TGTGCCAGCAGCTTAGGGGAGGTTAGCACAGATACGCAGTATTTT. This chain joins TRBV11-3 and TRBJ2-3; D possibly corresponds to TRBD2 (6 bases). There are 15 residues in the CDR3. Germline lookup yields CDR1 SGHNT and CDR2 YENEEA. Trimming took 1 base from V and 0 from J, leaving 8 bases between them.

This clonotype came up many times. The rearrangement links TRBV7-2 to TRBJ2-7, with unresolved D. Trimming removed 5 bases from V and 3 bases from J, with 14 bases in between. Germline values: CDR1 SGHTA, CDR2 FQGNSA. CDR3 size: 14 residues. The CDR3 DNA is TGTGCCAGCAGCCTCGAGGCAGGCATCTACGAGCAGTACTTC. As protein: CASSLEAGIYEQYF.

There are a few counts of this clonotype. The V and J genes are TRBV5-1 and TRBJ2-4; 9 bases align to TRBD1. The CDR3 covers 15 residues. Losses at the gene ends were 4 bases for V and 8 bases for J; bases not matched to a gene: 10. The V gene's germline CDR1 is SGHRS and CDR2 YFSETQ. CDR3 region: CASSSPDRGKYIQYF. CDR3 nucleotide sequence: TGCGCCAGCAGCAGCCCGGACAGGGGCAAGTACATTCAGTACTTC.

There are many counts of this clonotype. This chain connects TRBV28 to TRBJ2-1; the D gene is possibly TRBD2 (6 bases). The CDR3 extends over 14 amino acids. V lost 6 bases to trimming and J lost 1 base, with 10 bases between them. The germline V gene has CDR1 MDHEN and CDR2 SYDVKM. As DNA, the CDR3 is TGTGCCAGCAGGCTCGGGGGATCCTACAATGAGCAGTTCTTC. Translation gives CASRLGGSYNEQFF.

This sequence joins TRBV20-1 and TRBJ2-5; maybe TRBD2 (5 bases). This CDR3 is 11 amino acids long. Germline loops: CDR1 DFQATT, CDR2 SNEGSKA (reference sequence). The CDR3 protein is CSVGVGETQYF. The CDR3 region has the DNA TGCAGCGTCGGGGTGGGGGAGACCCAGTACTTC.